A selection of T cell receptor beta chains follows, all from one sample in a study of CD8 T cells in ankylosing spondylitis. TCRdb ran MiXCR on the 5' RACE reads and lists one entry per CDR3 protein. Here the sample spans a few hundred thousand distinct CDR3 sequences, 18% being singletons. The source material was blood, either unsorted or a sorted T cell fraction (not recorded which). Source of these receptors: a male donor with ankylosing spondylitis or in good health (not recorded which). Each CDR3 is given with its conserved first and last residue. Each record gives: D gene, clone size, J gene, V gene, CDR3 protein, CDR3 DNA. The D gene is left open where the match is weak. The size field is filled for only some rows; it gives once, few, many or a size class.

D gene: TRBD1
clone size: NA
J gene: TRBJ2-7
V gene: TRBV19
CDR3 protein: CASSMVQGSYEQYF
CDR3 DNA: TGTGCCAGTAGTATGGTACAGGGGTCCTACGAGCAGTACTTC

D gene: TRBD1
clone size: NA
J gene: TRBJ2-3
V gene: TRBV7-3
CDR3 protein: CASSLTGTGATDTQYF
CDR3 DNA: TGTGCCAGCAGCCTGACCGGGACAGGGGCCACAGATACGCAGTATTTT

D gene: TRBD2
clone size: NA
J gene: TRBJ2-1
V gene: TRBV20-1
CDR3 protein: CSARDLVSGGAGGPYNEQFF
CDR3 DNA: TGCAGTGCTAGAGATTTAGTCTCGGGAGGAGCGGGAGGGCCTTACAATGAGCAGTTCTTC

D gene: NA
clone size: few
J gene: TRBJ1-1
V gene: TRBV11-2
CDR3 protein: CASSFSQQGDTEAFF
CDR3 DNA: TGTGCCAGCAGCTTCTCCCAGCAGGGCGACACTGAAGCTTTCTTT

D gene: TRBD2
clone size: few
J gene: TRBJ2-7
V gene: TRBV9
CDR3 protein: CASSLEEREGLNSYEQYF
CDR3 DNA: TGTGCCAGCAGCTTAGAAGAGCGGGAGGGCCTTAATTCCTACGAGCAGTACTTC

D gene: NA
clone size: NA
J gene: TRBJ2-1
V gene: TRBV24-1
CDR3 protein: CATSDTHENSYNEQFF
CDR3 DNA: TGTGCCACCAGTGATACCCATGAAAACTCCTACAATGAGCAGTTCTTC

D gene: TRBD2
clone size: NA
J gene: TRBJ2-1
V gene: TRBV12-3/TRBV12-4
CDR3 protein: CASSVGLAGGRGFYNEQFF
CDR3 DNA: TGTGCCAGCAGTGTGGGACTAGCGGGAGGTAGGGGGTTCTACAATGAGCAGTTCTTC

D gene: NA
clone size: NA
J gene: TRBJ1-1
V gene: TRBV12-3/TRBV12-4
CDR3 protein: CASSLGSIGDTEAFF
CDR3 DNA: TGTGCCAGCAGTTTAGGCTCTATAGGGGACACTGAAGCTTTCTTT

D gene: NA
clone size: NA
J gene: TRBJ2-2
V gene: TRBV29-1
CDR3 protein: CSVELGTNTGELFF
CDR3 DNA: TGCAGCGTTGAGTTGGGGACGAACACCGGGGAGCTGTTTTTT

D gene: NA
clone size: NA
J gene: TRBJ2-5
V gene: TRBV4-3
CDR3 protein: CASSQDQIETQYF
CDR3 DNA: TGCGCCAGCAGCCAAGACCAAATAGAGACCCAGTACTTC

D gene: NA
clone size: few
J gene: TRBJ2-7
V gene: TRBV3-1
CDR3 protein: CASSQGIGTYEQYF
CDR3 DNA: TGTGCCAGCAGCCAAGGGATAGGAACCTACGAGCAGTACTTC

D gene: NA
clone size: many
J gene: TRBJ2-3
V gene: TRBV9
CDR3 protein: CASSLRSPWLGTDTQYF
CDR3 DNA: TGTGCCAGCAGCCTCCGTAGTCCGTGGTTGGGCACAGATACGCAGTATTTT

D gene: TRBD2
clone size: NA
J gene: TRBJ2-1
V gene: TRBV3-1
CDR3 protein: CATSKQVLAGVNEQFF
CDR3 DNA: TGTGCCACCTCCAAACAGGTACTAGCGGGGGTCAATGAGCAGTTCTTC

D gene: TRBD1
clone size: many
J gene: TRBJ2-7
V gene: TRBV7-9
CDR3 protein: CASSPRDRGYEQYF
CDR3 DNA: TGTGCCAGCAGTCCAAGGGACAGGGGCTACGAGCAGTACTTC

D gene: NA
clone size: many
J gene: TRBJ2-7
V gene: TRBV21-1
CDR3 protein: CASSKDPFRNRVISSYEQYF
CDR3 DNA: TGTGCCAGCAGCAAAGACCCCTTTAGGAACAGGGTGATTAGCTCCTACGAGCAGTACTTC

D gene: NA
clone size: few
J gene: TRBJ2-3
V gene: TRBV4-1
CDR3 protein: CASSQEASASTDTQYF
CDR3 DNA: TGCGCCAGCAGCCAAGAGGCTAGCGCTAGCACAGATACGCAGTATTTT

D gene: NA
clone size: few
J gene: TRBJ2-1
V gene: TRBV29-1
CDR3 protein: CSVEGPPPHNEQFF
CDR3 DNA: TGCAGCGTTGAAGGACCGCCCCCACACAATGAGCAGTTCTTC

D gene: NA
clone size: few
J gene: TRBJ2-7
V gene: TRBV20-1
CDR3 protein: CSARLIVGAYEQYF
CDR3 DNA: TGCAGTGCTAGGCTCATCGTTGGCGCCTACGAGCAGTACTTC

D gene: NA
clone size: NA
J gene: TRBJ2-2
V gene: TRBV7-2
CDR3 protein: CASSGPGEATGELFF
CDR3 DNA: TGTGCCAGCAGCGGCCCGGGAGAGGCCACCGGGGAGCTGTTTTTT

D gene: NA
clone size: many
J gene: TRBJ2-1
V gene: TRBV29-1
CDR3 protein: CSVETYNEQFF
CDR3 DNA: TGCAGCGTCGAGACCTACAATGAGCAGTTCTTC

D gene: NA
clone size: NA
J gene: TRBJ2-3
V gene: TRBV6-1
CDR3 protein: CASSEAVSRGADTQYF
CDR3 DNA: TGTGCCAGCAGTGAAGCGGTTTCCAGAGGGGCAGATACGCAGTATTTT

D gene: TRBD1
clone size: NA
J gene: TRBJ2-3
V gene: TRBV9
CDR3 protein: CASSVWTGVTDTQYF
CDR3 DNA: TGTGCCAGCAGCGTGTGGACAGGAGTCACAGATACGCAGTATTTT

D gene: TRBD1
clone size: NA
J gene: TRBJ2-5
V gene: TRBV7-2
CDR3 protein: CASSLKWTGPQETQYF
CDR3 DNA: TGTGCCAGCAGCTTAAAATGGACAGGCCCCCAAGAGACCCAGTACTTC

D gene: TRBD2
clone size: few
J gene: TRBJ2-2
V gene: TRBV12-3/TRBV12-4
CDR3 protein: CASTGGKETGELFF
CDR3 DNA: TGTGCCAGCACGGGGGGGAAGGAAACCGGGGAGCTGTTTTTT

D gene: TRBD2
clone size: few
J gene: TRBJ2-5
V gene: TRBV29-1
CDR3 protein: CSVDTSGRALEMTQYF
CDR3 DNA: TGCAGCGTTGACACTAGCGGGAGGGCCCTTGAAATGACCCAGTACTTC

D gene: TRBD2
clone size: NA
J gene: TRBJ2-3
V gene: TRBV7-6
CDR3 protein: CASREAYSTDTQYF
CDR3 DNA: TGTGCCAGCCGGGAGGCCTATAGCACAGATACGCAGTATTTT

D gene: NA
clone size: NA
J gene: TRBJ1-3
V gene: TRBV5-1
CDR3 protein: CASSLSQVLSGNTIYF
CDR3 DNA: TGCGCCAGCAGCTTATCTCAGGTTCTCTCTGGAAACACCATATATTTT

D gene: NA
clone size: few
J gene: TRBJ2-2
V gene: TRBV12-3/TRBV12-4
CDR3 protein: CASPGDGELFF
CDR3 DNA: TGTGCCAGCCCTGGGGACGGGGAGCTGTTTTTT

D gene: NA
clone size: NA
J gene: TRBJ2-1
V gene: TRBV19
CDR3 protein: CASSIDLYREGFF
CDR3 DNA: TGTGCCAGTAGTATAGATCTATACAGGGAAGGGTTCTTC

D gene: TRBD1
clone size: NA
J gene: TRBJ1-1
V gene: TRBV6-1
CDR3 protein: CASNKLGTGDVTEAFF
CDR3 DNA: TGTGCCAGCAATAAACTCGGGACAGGGGATGTCACTGAAGCTTTCTTT

D gene: TRBD1
clone size: NA
J gene: TRBJ1-5
V gene: TRBV28
CDR3 protein: CASSFPPDRLYQPQHF
CDR3 DNA: TGTGCCAGCAGTTTTCCCCCGGACAGGCTGTATCAGCCCCAGCATTTT

D gene: NA
clone size: NA
J gene: TRBJ2-1
V gene: TRBV20-1
CDR3 protein: CSARVTDYNEQFF
CDR3 DNA: TGCAGTGCTAGAGTTACCGACTACAATGAGCAGTTCTTC

D gene: NA
clone size: many
J gene: TRBJ2-2
V gene: TRBV29-1
CDR3 protein: CSVESGTHAGELFF
CDR3 DNA: TGCAGCGTCGAATCCGGGACCCACGCCGGGGAGCTGTTTTTT

D gene: NA
clone size: many
J gene: TRBJ2-1
V gene: TRBV12-3/TRBV12-4
CDR3 protein: CASSHDSEQFF
CDR3 DNA: TGTGCCAGCTCCCATGATAGTGAGCAGTTCTTC

D gene: NA
clone size: many
J gene: TRBJ1-1
V gene: TRBV9
CDR3 protein: CASSVSGLGNTEAFF
CDR3 DNA: TGTGCCAGCAGCGTCTCGGGGTTGGGAAACACTGAAGCTTTCTTT

D gene: NA
clone size: NA
J gene: TRBJ2-5
V gene: TRBV11-2
CDR3 protein: CASSLEVLETQYF
CDR3 DNA: TGTGCCAGCAGCTTAGAGGTGTTGGAGACCCAGTACTTC

D gene: NA
clone size: few
J gene: TRBJ2-2
V gene: TRBV20-1
CDR3 protein: CSARDRGGRRPGELFF
CDR3 DNA: TGCAGTGCTAGAGACCGCGGAGGACGCCGCCCCGGGGAGCTGTTTTTT

D gene: NA
clone size: many
J gene: TRBJ2-4
V gene: TRBV5-1
CDR3 protein: CASSLTVFGETAKNIQYF
CDR3 DNA: TGCGCCAGCAGCTTGACCGTATTTGGAGAGACGGCCAAAAACATTCAGTACTTC

D gene: TRBD1
clone size: few
J gene: TRBJ2-1
V gene: TRBV7-6
CDR3 protein: CASSSLRDSANEQFF
CDR3 DNA: TGTGCCAGCAGCTCTCTCCGGGACAGTGCCAATGAGCAGTTCTTC

D gene: NA
clone size: few
J gene: TRBJ1-2
V gene: TRBV12-3/TRBV12-4
CDR3 protein: CASSFLGAGYTF
CDR3 DNA: TGTGCCAGCAGTTTTCTCGGGGCTGGCTACACCTTC

D gene: TRBD2
clone size: NA
J gene: TRBJ2-1
V gene: TRBV30
CDR3 protein: CAWSGGTSGRGSEQFF
CDR3 DNA: TGTGCCTGGAGTGGGGGGACTAGCGGGAGGGGGAGTGAGCAGTTCTTC